These T cell receptor beta chains were read from a single sample in a study of beta chain features in type 1 diabetes. Repertoires were generated with immunoSEQ multiplex PCR, while TCRdb's copy carries only in-frame clones and drops some. Seen here are just over 600,000 clones, around 16% observed once, and the top ten hold roughly 0.098%. The material sequenced was naive CD4+ T cells from blood. All receptors come from a man aged 18 to 29 in good health. CDR3s include the opening cysteine and the closing phenylalanine or tryptophan. The order of the fields is V gene, D gene, clone size, J gene, CDR3 DNA, CDR3 protein. The D gene is left open where the match is weak. Not every row has a clone size; where given, it reads once, few, many or a size class.

>TRBV7-2|NA|NA|TRBJ2-2
TGTGCCAGCAGCTTATACTCGAACACCGGGGAGCTGTTTTTT
CASSLYSNTGELFF
>TRBV7-2|TRBD1|few|TRBJ1-5
TGTGCCAGCAGTTGGGGACAGGGTGGTCAGCCCCAGCATTTT
CASSWGQGGQPQHF
>TRBV29-1|NA|NA|TRBJ2-7
TGCAGCGTTGCTCAATGGGTGGACTACGAGCAGTACTTC
CSVAQWVDYEQYF
>TRBV6-5|NA|NA|TRBJ1-5
TGTGCCAGCAGTGCCGAAGGGACACCAAATCAGCCCCAGCATTTT
CASSAEGTPNQPQHF
>TRBV5-8|NA|NA|TRBJ2-5
TGTGCCAGCAGCAGGTTGGATCAAGAGACCCAGTACTTC
CASSRLDQETQYF
>TRBV20-1|NA|few|TRBJ2-1
TGCAGTGCTAGGGGGATCAATGAGCAGTTCTTC
CSARGINEQFF
>TRBV9|NA|few|TRBJ1-6
TGTGCCAGCAGCGTGACAGATCTTAATAATTCACCCCTCCACTTT
CASSVTDLNNSPLHF
>TRBV4-1|NA|few|TRBJ1-2
TGCGCCAGCAGCCCCTCCAAGGGTCCAATAGTTGGCTACACCTTC
CASSPSKGPIVGYTF
>TRBV10-3|NA|NA|TRBJ2-6
TGTGCCATCGTGGCGGACTCTGGGGCCAACGTCCTGACTTTC
CAIVADSGANVLTF
>TRBV5-4|NA|NA|TRBJ2-1
TGTGCCAGCAGCCCCCCGACTAGTGATGAGCAGTTCTTC
CASSPPTSDEQFF
>TRBV4-1|NA|few|TRBJ2-5
TGCGCCAGCAGCCATCAGGGGAAAACGGCGACCCAGTACTTC
CASSHQGKTATQYF
>TRBV5-6|NA|NA|TRBJ2-7
TGTGCCAGCAGCCGTACAGGGTACGAGCAGTACTTC
CASSRTGYEQYF
>TRBV13|TRBD1|NA|TRBJ2-2
TGTGCCAGCAGCTTCCCGACAGGGTTGTTGGGCACCGGGGAGCTGTTTTTT
CASSFPTGLLGTGELFF
>TRBV28|TRBD2|NA|TRBJ2-3
TGTGCCCTACACGAGGCGGCTCCCCTAAGCGGGGAATACACAGATACGCAGTATTTT
CALHEAAPLSGEYTDTQYF
>TRBV7-2|NA|NA|TRBJ2-5
TGTGCCAGCAGTGCCGGGACTTATCAAGAGACCCAGTACTTC
CASSAGTYQETQYF
>TRBV5-1|NA|few|TRBJ1-2
TGCGCCAGCAGCTTGAGAGTAAACTATGGCTACACCTTC
CASSLRVNYGYTF
>TRBV13|TRBD2|few|TRBJ2-7
TGTGCCAGCAGCTCCCGGACTAGCTCTCCCGAGCAGTACTTC
CASSSRTSSPEQYF
>TRBV27|TRBD2|NA|TRBJ2-7
TGTGCCAGCAGTCGACTAGCGGGAGGGACCTACGAGCAGTACTTC
CASSRLAGGTYEQYF
>TRBV7-7|NA|few|TRBJ1-1
TGTGCTAGCAGCTCACAAAAGAATACTGAAGCTTTCTTT
CASSSQKNTEAFF
>TRBV9|TRBD2|few|TRBJ2-3
TGTGCCAGCAGCCGAGCGGGAGGGCCCTCAGATACGCAGTATTTT
CASSRAGGPSDTQYF
>TRBV28|TRBD1|NA|TRBJ2-2
TGTGCCAGCAGAGGACAGGGGGTAGTCGGGGAGCTGTTTTTT
CASRGQGVVGELFF
>TRBV5-1|NA|NA|TRBJ2-7
TGCGCCAGCAGCTTTAGCAGGTCCTACGAGCAGTACTTC
CASSFSRSYEQYF
>TRBV15|NA|NA|TRBJ1-1
TGTGCCACCAGCAGAGATTTGAGGACGGCAAACACTGAAGCTTTCTTT
CATSRDLRTANTEAFF
>TRBV7-2|TRBD1|NA|TRBJ2-2
TGTGCCAGCAGCTCCCACGGACAGGTCCCGGGCACCGGGGAGCTGTTTTTT
CASSSHGQVPGTGELFF
>TRBV2|NA|few|TRBJ1-5
TGTGCCAGCTTGGAAGGGGCAGGTCAGCCCCAGCATTTT
CASLEGAGQPQHF
>TRBV18|NA|few|TRBJ2-1
TGTGCCAGCTCCCCAGGAGCTAGACCGAACAATGAGCAGTTCTTC
CASSPGARPNNEQFF
>TRBV19|NA|few|TRBJ2-7
TGTGCCAGTAGTGTCGACCGGACCCACCTGGCCTACGAGCAGTACTTC
CASSVDRTHLAYEQYF
>TRBV5-1|NA|few|TRBJ2-1
TGCGCCAGCAGCTTGGTGGCGTACAATGAGCAGTTCTTC
CASSLVAYNEQFF
>TRBV9|NA|NA|TRBJ2-7
TGTGCCAGCAGCGTGGCCGGGGGTCGAGGGACCTACGAGCAGTACTTC
CASSVAGGRGTYEQYF